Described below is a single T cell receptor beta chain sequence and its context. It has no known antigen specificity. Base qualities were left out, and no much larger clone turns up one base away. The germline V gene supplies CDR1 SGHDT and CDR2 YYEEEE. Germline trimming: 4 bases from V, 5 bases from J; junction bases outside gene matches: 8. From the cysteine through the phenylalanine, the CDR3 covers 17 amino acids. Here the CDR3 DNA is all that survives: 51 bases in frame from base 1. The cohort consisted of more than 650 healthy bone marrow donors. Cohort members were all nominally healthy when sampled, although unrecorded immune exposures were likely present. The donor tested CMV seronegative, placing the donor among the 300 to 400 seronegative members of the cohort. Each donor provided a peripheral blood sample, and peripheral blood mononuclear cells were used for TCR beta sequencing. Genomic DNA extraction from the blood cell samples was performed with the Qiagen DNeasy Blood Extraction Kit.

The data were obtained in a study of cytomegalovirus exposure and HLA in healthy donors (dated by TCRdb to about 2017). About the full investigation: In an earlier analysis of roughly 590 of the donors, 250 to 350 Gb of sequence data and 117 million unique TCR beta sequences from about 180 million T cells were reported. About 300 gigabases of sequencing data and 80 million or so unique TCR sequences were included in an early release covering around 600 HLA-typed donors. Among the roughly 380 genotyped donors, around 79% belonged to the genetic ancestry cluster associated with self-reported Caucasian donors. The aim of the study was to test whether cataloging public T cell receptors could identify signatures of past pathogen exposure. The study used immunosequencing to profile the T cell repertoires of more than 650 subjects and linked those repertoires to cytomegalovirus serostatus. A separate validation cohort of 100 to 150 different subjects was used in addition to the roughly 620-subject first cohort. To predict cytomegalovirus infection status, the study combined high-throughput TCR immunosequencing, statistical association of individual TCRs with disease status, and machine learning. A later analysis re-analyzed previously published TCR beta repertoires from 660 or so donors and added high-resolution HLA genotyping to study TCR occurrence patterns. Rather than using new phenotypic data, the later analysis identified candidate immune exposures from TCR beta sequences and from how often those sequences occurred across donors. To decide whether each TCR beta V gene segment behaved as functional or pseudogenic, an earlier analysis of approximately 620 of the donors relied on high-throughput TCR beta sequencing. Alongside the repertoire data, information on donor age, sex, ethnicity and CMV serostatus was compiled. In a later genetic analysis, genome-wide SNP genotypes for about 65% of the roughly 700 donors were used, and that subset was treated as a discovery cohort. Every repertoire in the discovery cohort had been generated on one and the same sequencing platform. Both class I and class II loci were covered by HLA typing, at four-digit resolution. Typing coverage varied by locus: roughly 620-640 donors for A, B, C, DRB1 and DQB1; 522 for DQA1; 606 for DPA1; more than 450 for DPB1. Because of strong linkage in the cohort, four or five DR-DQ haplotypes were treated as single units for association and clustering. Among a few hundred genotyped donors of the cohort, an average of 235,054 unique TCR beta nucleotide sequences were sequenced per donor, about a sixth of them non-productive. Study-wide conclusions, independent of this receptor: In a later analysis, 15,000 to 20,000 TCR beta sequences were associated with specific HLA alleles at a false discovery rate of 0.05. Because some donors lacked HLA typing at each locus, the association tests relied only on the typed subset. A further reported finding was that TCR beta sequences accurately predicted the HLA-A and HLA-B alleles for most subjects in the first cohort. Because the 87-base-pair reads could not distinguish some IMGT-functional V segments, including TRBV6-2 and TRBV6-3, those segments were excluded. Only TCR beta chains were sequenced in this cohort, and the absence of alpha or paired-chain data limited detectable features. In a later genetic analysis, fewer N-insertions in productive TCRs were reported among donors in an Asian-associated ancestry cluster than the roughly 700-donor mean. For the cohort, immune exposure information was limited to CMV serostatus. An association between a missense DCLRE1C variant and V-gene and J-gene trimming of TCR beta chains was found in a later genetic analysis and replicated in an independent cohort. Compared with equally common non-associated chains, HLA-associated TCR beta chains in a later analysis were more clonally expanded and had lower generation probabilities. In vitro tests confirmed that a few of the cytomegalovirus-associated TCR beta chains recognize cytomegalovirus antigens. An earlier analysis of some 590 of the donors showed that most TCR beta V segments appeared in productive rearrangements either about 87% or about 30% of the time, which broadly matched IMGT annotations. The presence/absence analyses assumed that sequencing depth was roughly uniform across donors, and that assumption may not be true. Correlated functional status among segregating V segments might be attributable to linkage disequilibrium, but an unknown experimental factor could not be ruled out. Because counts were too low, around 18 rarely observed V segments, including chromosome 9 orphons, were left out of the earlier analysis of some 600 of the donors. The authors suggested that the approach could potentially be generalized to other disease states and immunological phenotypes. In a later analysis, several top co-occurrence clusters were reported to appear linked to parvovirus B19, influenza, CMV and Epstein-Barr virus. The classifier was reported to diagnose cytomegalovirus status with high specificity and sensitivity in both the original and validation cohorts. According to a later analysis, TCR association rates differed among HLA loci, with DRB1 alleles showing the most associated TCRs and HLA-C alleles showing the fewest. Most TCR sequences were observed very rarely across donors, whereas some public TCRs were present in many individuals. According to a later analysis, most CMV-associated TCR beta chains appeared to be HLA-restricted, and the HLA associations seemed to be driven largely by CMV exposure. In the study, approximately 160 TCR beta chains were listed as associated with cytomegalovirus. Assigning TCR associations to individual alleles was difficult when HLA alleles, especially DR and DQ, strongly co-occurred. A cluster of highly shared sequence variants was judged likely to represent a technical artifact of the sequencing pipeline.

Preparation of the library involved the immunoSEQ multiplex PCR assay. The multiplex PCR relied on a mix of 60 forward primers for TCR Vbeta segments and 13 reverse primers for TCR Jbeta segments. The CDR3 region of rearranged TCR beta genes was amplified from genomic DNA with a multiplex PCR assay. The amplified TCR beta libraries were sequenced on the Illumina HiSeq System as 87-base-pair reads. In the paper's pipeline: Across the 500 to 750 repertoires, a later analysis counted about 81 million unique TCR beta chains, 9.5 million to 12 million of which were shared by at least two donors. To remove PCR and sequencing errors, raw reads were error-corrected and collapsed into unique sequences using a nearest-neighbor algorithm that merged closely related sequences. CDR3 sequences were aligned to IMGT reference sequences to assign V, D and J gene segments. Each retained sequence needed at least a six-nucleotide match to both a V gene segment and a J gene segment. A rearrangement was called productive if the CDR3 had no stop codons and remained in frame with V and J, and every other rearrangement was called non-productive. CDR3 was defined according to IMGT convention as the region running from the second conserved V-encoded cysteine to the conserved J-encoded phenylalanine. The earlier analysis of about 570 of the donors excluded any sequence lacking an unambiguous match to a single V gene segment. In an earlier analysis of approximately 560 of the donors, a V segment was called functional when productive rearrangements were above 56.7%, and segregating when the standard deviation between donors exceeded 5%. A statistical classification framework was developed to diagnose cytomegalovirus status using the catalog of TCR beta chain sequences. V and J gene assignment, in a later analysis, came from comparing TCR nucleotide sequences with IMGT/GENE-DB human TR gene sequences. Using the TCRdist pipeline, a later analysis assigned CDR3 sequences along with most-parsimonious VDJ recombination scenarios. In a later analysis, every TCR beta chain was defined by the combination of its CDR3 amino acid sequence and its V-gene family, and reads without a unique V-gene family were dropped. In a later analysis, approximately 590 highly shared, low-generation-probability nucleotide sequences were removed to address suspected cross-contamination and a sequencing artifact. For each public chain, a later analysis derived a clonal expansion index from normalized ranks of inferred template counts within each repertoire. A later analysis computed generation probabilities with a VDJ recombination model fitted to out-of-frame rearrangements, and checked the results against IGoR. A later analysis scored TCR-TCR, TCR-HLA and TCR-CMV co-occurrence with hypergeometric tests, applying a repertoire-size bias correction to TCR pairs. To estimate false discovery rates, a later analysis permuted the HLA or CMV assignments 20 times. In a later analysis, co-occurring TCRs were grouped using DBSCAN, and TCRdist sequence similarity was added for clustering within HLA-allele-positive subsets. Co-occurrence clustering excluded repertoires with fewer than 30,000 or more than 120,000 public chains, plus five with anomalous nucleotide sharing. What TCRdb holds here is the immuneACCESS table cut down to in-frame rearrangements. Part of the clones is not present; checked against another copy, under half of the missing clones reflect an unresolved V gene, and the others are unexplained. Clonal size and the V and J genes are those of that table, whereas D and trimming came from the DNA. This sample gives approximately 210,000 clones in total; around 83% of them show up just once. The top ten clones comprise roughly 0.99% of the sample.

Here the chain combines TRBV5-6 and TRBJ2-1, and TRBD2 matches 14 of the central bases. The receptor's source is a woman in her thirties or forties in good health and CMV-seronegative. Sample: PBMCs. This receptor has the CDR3 CASSLGTSGSFDNEQFF. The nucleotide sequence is TGTGCCAGCAGCCTCGGGACTAGCGGGAGTTTCGACAATGAGCAGTTCTTC.